Following are 15 T cell receptor beta chains from one sample sequenced in a study of T cells in Graves' hyperthyroidism and ophthalmopathy. Amplified TCR beta CDR3 regions came from RNA transcripts. When the TCR CDR3 underwent first-round RT-PCR, the HTBI primer set was used. A single record per CDR3 protein comes from TCRdb applying MiXCR to the multiplex PCR reads. The sample holds 490,000 or so distinct CDR3 sequences, 40% to 50% seen once. Sequencing was carried out using peripheral blood or thyroid tissue (not recorded which). The receptors originated from an adult woman with Graves' disease, either hyperthyroidism or ophthalmopathy (not recorded which).

Comments on this clonotype: A read error is likely, as this CDR3 ends without the conserved phenylalanine or tryptophan. This chain uses TRBV7-2 with TRBJ1-1; TRBD1 aligns across 8 bases. Germline CDR1 SGHTA, CDR2 FQGNSA. This CDR3 contains 14 residues. With 2 bases clipped from V and 5 bases from J, the junction kept 4 bases outside the gene matches. The CDR3: CASSLSRGQTEAFC. For the CDR3, the DNA is TGTGCCAGCAGCTTATCCAGGGGGCAGACTGAAGCTTTCTGT.

The rearrangement joins TRBV2 to TRBJ1-2; possibly TRBD1 for D (6 bases). Looked up from germline, CDR1 is SNHLY and CDR2 is FYNNEI. The CDR3 loop spans 13 amino acids. Trimming took 6 bases from V and 8 from J, leaving 16 bases between them. The CDR3 here is CASREGGPVGYTF. CDR3 nucleotide sequence: TGTGCCAGCAGGGAGGGGGGTCCGGTCGGCTACACCTTC.

The chain uses TRBV29-1 and TRBJ1-2, with 8 bases aligning to TRBD1. V was pared by 7 bases and J by 4 bases, with 8 bases of the junction left unmatched. Germline loops: CDR1 SQVTM, CDR2 ANQGSEA. The CDR3 has 13 residues. Here the CDR3 DNA reads TGCAGCGGGGGAGACAGGGGAGCCTATGGCTACACCTTC. Translated: CSGGDRGAYGYTF.

This clonotype was seen ten or more times. This chain connects TRBV5-1 to TRBJ1-3; D might be TRBD1 (5 bases). The CDR3 is 13 amino acids. V lost 4 bases to trimming and J lost 0 bases, with 5 bases between them. CDR1 is SGHRS, CDR2 YFSETQ, per germline. This CDR3 is CASSGTSGNTIYF. The CDR3 bases are TGCGCCAGCAGCGGGACCTCTGGAAACACCATATATTTT. The full variable domain, rest sourced from reference TRBV5-1 and TRBJ1-3, is KAGVTQTPRYLIKTRGQQVTLSCSPISGHRSVSWYQQTPGQGLQFLFEYFSETQRNKGNFPGRFSGRQFSNSRSEMNVSTLELGDSALYLCASSGTSGNTIYFGEGSWLTVV.

This clonotype was counted ten times or more. The gene calls are TRBV6-5 and TRBJ1-3, with D maybe TRBD1 (5 bases). CDR3 size: 14 residues. Trimming removed 2 bases from V and 2 bases from J, with 7 bases in between. The germline V gene has CDR1 MNHEY and CDR2 SVGAGI. In DNA form, the CDR3 reads TGTGCCAGCAGTTACGGGGGGGCTGGAAACACCATATATTTT. This codes for CASSYGGAGNTIYF.

The V call is TRBV2, the J call TRBJ2-6; D gene ambiguous. V lost 5 bases, J lost 2 bases, and 7 bases lay in between. Germline V lookup: CDR1 SNHLY, CDR2 FYNNEI. The CDR3 totals 14 residues. CDR3 region: CASSSQPGANVLTF. CDR3 DNA sequence: TGTGCCAGCAGTTCGCAACCTGGGGCCAACGTCCTGACTTTC.

With respect to this clonotype: This likely comes from a read error, as the CDR3 has no conserved phenylalanine or tryptophan at its end. The DNA is left out, because the CDR3 cannot be placed on it with certainty; the CDR3 is given as TCRdb lists it. The chain carries TRBV7-2 and TRBJ2-6; the D call in the table, TRBD2, was not verified against the DNA. The germline V gene encodes CDR1 SGHTA and CDR2 FQGNSA. The CDR3 is 13 amino acids in total, end residues counted. The CDR3 protein is CASSLALVPSYRL.

This clonotype showed up just a few times. The chain carries TRBV11-2 and TRBJ1-1; D remains ambiguous. In germline, CDR1 is SGHAT, CDR2 FQNNGV. V lost 1 base to trimming and J lost 9 bases, with 9 bases between them. There are 12 residues in the CDR3. The CDR3 reads CASSLGGPQAFF. CDR3 DNA sequence: TGTGCCAGCAGCTTAGGTGGGCCTCAAGCTTTCTTT.

This clonotype has a count of ten or more. The V call is TRBV20-1, the J call TRBJ1-5; D ambiguous. The CDR3 consists of 15 residues. Germline V gene data show CDR1 as DFQATT and CDR2 as SNEGSKA (reference sequence). V was cut by 6 bases and J by 2 bases, with 17 bases left in between. The CDR3 protein is CSARIRGRGNQPQHF. The CDR3 DNA is TGCAGTGCCAGGATCCGGGGAAGAGGCAATCAGCCCCAGCATTTT.

The chain links TRBV5-4 to TRBJ1-3; no reliable D call. Trimming cost V 6 bases and J 0 bases, with 10 bases left between them. CDR3 length: 14 residues. Per the germline V gene, CDR1 is SGHNT and CDR2 is YYREEE (reference sequence). Here the CDR3 reads CASKPVTSGNTIYF. DNA of the CDR3: TGTGCCAGCAAACCTGTGACCTCTGGAAACACCATATATTTT.

The chain links TRBV20-1 to TRBJ2-7, with 9 bases that match TRBD2. Germline trimming cut 6 bases from V and 2 bases from J; bases unmatched to any gene: 5. This CDR3 region has 13 residues. Germline V lookup: CDR1 DFQATT, CDR2 SNEGSKA (reference sequence). The CDR3 DNA is TGCAGTGCGCCGACTAGCGGACCCTACGAGCAGTACTTC. It codes for CSAPTSGPYEQYF.

With respect to this clonotype: A much larger clone differs from this one at a single base, so this may be a read error. The gene calls are TRBV20-1 and TRBJ1-1; TRBD1 might be the D (6 bases). The CDR3 totals 12 residues. CDR1 DFQATT and CDR2 SNEGSKA come from the germline V gene (reference sequence). Trimming shortened V by 5 bases and J by 3 bases, and 10 bases separated the two germline ends. The CDR3 here is CSARRGDTEAFF. DNA for the CDR3: TGCAGTGCTCGCAGGGGTGACACTGAAGCTTTCTTT.

The CDR3 nucleotides are TGTGCCAGCAGTTTAGCCACGGGACGTTCCTATGGCTACACCTTC. Amino acid sequence: CASSLATGRSYGYTF. The chain joins TRBV2 to TRBJ1-2, with a tentative D call TRBD1 (5 bases). In germline, CDR1 is SNHLY, CDR2 FYNNEI. The CDR3 is 15 residues long. The ends were cut back, 5 bases at V and 4 bases at J, with 17 bases in the middle.

This clonotype counts as medium-sized. The V gene is TRBV6-1, the J gene TRBJ1-1, with D uncertain. Germline loops: CDR1 MNHNS, CDR2 SASEGT. V shed 8 bases and J shed 0 bases, with 13 bases lying between them. The CDR3 is 14 residues long. The CDR3 DNA reads as TGTGCCAGCCTTACTTGGACGGTGAACACTGAAGCTTTCTTT. It encodes CASLTWTVNTEAFF.

This clonotype was picked up many times. The rearrangement joins TRBV6-1 to TRBJ1-5, with a weak D call TRBD1 (5 bases). Germline V gene lookup returns CDR1 MNHNS and CDR2 SASEGT. V was trimmed by 8 bases and J by 7 bases, leaving 12 bases between them. This CDR3 region has 12 residues. The CDR3, as DNA: TGTGCCAGCGGCAGGGAAGGGCAGCCCCAGCATTTT. This sequence encodes CASGREGQPQHF.